The 15 T cell receptor beta chains below were found in one sample sequenced in a study of cytotoxic CD8 clonotypes in ibrutinib-treated CLL. Repertoires were generated with immunoSEQ multiplex PCR, while TCRdb's copy carries only in-frame clones and drops some. The sample consists of 200,000 to 250,000 clones, 60% to 80% of them appearing once. Sequencing was performed on PBMCs, taken after 12 months of ibrutinib treatment. These receptors were collected from a human donor with chronic lymphocytic leukemia.

The rearrangement links TRBV5-1 to TRBJ2-1, with TRBD2 identical over 13 bases. Germline values: CDR1 SGHRS, CDR2 YFSETQ. Trimming took 3 bases from V and 3 from J; bases not matched to a gene: 3. CDR3 length: 16 residues. The chain's CDR3 is CASSSRTSGGYNEQFF. DNA of the CDR3: TGCGCCAGCAGCTCGCGGACTAGCGGGGGCTACAATGAGCAGTTCTTC.

The rearrangement uses TRBV21-1 and TRBJ2-1; TRBD1, as called in the table, went unchecked against the DNA. TRBV21-1 is reported as a pseudogene. This CDR3 has 14 residues. This CDR3 is CASGQGGSYNEQFF. The CDR3 DNA is TGTGCCAGCGGACAGGGGGGGTCCTACAATGAGCAGTTCTTC.

This clone came up once. The chain is built from TRBV27 and TRBJ2-3; 15 bases line up with TRBD2. With V trimmed by 7 bases and J by 6 bases, 20 bases remained unmatched. The CDR3 is 20 residues long. The germline V gene encodes CDR1 MNHEY and CDR2 SMNVEV (reference sequence). The CDR3 loop is CASTPGLAGGPVVLRDTQYF. CDR3 coding DNA: TGTGCCAGCACCCCAGGACTAGCGGGAGGGCCCGTGGTTTTGCGCGATACGCAGTATTTT.

This sequence joins TRBV7-9 and TRBJ2-7, with D perhaps matching TRBD2 (6 bases). In germline, CDR1 is SEHNR, CDR2 FQNEAQ (reference sequence). This CDR3 has 15 amino acids. The V end lost 2 bases, the J end lost 2 bases, and 13 bases lay between the germline ends. The CDR3 protein is CASSLTGGPPYEQYF. CDR3 nucleotides: TGTGCCAGCAGCTTAACCGGGGGACCTCCCTACGAGCAGTACTTC. Drawing the rest from reference TRBV7-9 and TRBJ2-7, the complete variable domain is DTGVSQNPRHKITKRGQNVTFRCDPISEHNRLYWYRQTLGQGPEFLTYFQNEAQLEKSRLLSDRFSAERPKGSFSTLEIQRTEQGDSAMYLCASSLTGGPPYEQYFGPGTRLTVT.

This clone was counted between two and nine times. This chain uses TRBV15 with TRBJ2-5; D tentatively fits TRBD1 or TRBD2 (5 bases each). The V end was cut by 5 bases, the J end by 3 bases, with 10 bases between. Germline V gene lookup returns CDR1 LNHNV and CDR2 YYDKDF (reference sequence). The CDR3 covers 13 residues. The DNA for the CDR3 is TGTGCCACCAGCGCCGGGACGGAAGAGACCCAGTACTTC. It yields the protein CATSAGTEETQYF.

This chain uses TRBV4-1 with TRBJ2-1; 11 bases are shared with TRBD2. The CDR3 loop spans 16 amino acids. The junction had 14 bases not matched to a gene; V was cut back by 7 bases and J by 9 bases. Germline assignment: CDR1 MGHRA and CDR2 YSYEKL. CDR3 coding DNA: TGCGCCAGCACCTTTACCTTAGCGGGAGGGCCCAGTGAGCAGTTCTTC. Translation: CASTFTLAGGPSEQFF.

This clone was found once. The genes are TRBV14 and TRBJ1-1; D gene ambiguous. The CDR3 has 13 amino acids. Germline-derived CDR1 and CDR2 are SGHDN and FVKESK. V lost 2 bases and J 6 bases, leaving 10 bases between the germline ends. As DNA, the CDR3 is TGTGCCAGCAGCCAAAACATCGGCGCTGAAGCTTTCTTT. Translation: CASSQNIGAEAFF.

V gene TRBV28 combines with J gene TRBJ1-5; no definite D call. CDR3 size: 14 residues. From germline, CDR1 is MDHEN and CDR2 SYDVKM. The V and J ends lost 6 bases and 3 bases respectively, with 12 bases between them. DNA of the CDR3: TGTGCCAGCAGAACCCCGGGGTACAATCAGCCCCAGCATTTT. Protein: CASRTPGYNQPQHF.

The chain uses TRBV29-1 and TRBJ1-3; the D is unclear. V was clipped by 2 bases and J by 4 bases, with 9 bases between them. The germline gives CDR1 SQVTM, CDR2 ANQGSEA. The CDR3 totals 13 residues. The CDR3 DNA reads TGCAGCGTTGAACGTCAGCCCGGAAACACCATATATTTT. This translates into CSVERQPGNTIYF.

The rearrangement uses TRBV18 and TRBJ2-2; TRBD1 aligns across 7 bases. V was pared by 0 bases and J by 2 bases, with 3 bases of the junction left unmatched. Germline assignment: CDR1 KGHSH and CDR2 LQKENI. There are 16 residues in the CDR3. This chain's CDR3 is CASSPPGTANTGELFF. The CDR3, as DNA: TGTGCCAGCTCACCACCGGGGACAGCCAACACCGGGGAGCTGTTTTTT.

The chain links TRBV5-6 to TRBJ2-7; 9 nucleotides line up with TRBD1. V gave up 1 base and J gave up 5 bases; unmatched junction bases: 7. CDR3 length equals 15 residues. The germline CDR1 and CDR2 sequences are SGHDT and YYEEEE. In DNA form, the CDR3 reads TGTGCCAGCAGCTTGTACGGGACAGGGAACCACGAGCAGTACTTC. Amino acids: CASSLYGTGNHEQYF.

The chain recombines TRBV29-1 with TRBJ1-2; 9 bases are shared with TRBD1. Unmatched junction bases numbered 6, after V lost 4 bases and J lost 6 bases. Germline assignment: CDR1 SQVTM and CDR2 ANQGSEA. The CDR3 consists of 13 residues. The CDR3 nucleotides are TGCAGCGTTGGGGGACAGGGTCGTAATGGCTACACCTTC. Translating it yields CSVGGQGRNGYTF.

The chain employs TRBV29-1 and TRBJ2-1; D unclear. This CDR3 is built from 14 residues. The germline V gene encodes CDR1 SQVTM and CDR2 ANQGSEA. V was clipped by 4 bases and J by 6 bases, with 16 bases between them. The CDR3, as DNA: TGCAGCGTTGCTAAGGACGGCGCCTCCAATGAGCAGTTCTTC. Its protein is CSVAKDGASNEQFF.

In this sample, this clone turned up a few times. This chain joins TRBV29-1 and TRBJ2-5; no clear D. Germline CDR1 reads SQVTM; CDR2 reads ANQGSEA. The CDR3 has 10 amino acids. V dropped 4 bases and J dropped 5 bases, with 5 bases sitting between them. CDR3: CSVGRETQYF. The CDR3 nucleotides read TGCAGCGTTGGAAGGGAGACCCAGTACTTC. The full variable domain, its missing parts supplied by reference TRBV29-1 and TRBJ2-5, is SAVISQKPSRDICQRGTSLTIQCQVDSQVTMMFWYRQQPGQSLTLIATANQGSEATYESGFVIDKFPISRPNLTFSTLTVSNMSPEDSSIYLCSVGRETQYFGPGTRLLVL.

This chain uses TRBV6-6 with TRBJ1-3; D perhaps matches TRBD1 (5 bases). Germline lookup yields CDR1 MNHNY and CDR2 SVGAGI (reference sequence). The V and J ends lost 2 bases and 5 bases respectively, with 7 bases between them. This CDR3 has 13 amino acids. The CDR3 region is CASSYAGRNTIYF. Written as DNA, the CDR3 is TGTGCCAGCAGTTACGCGGGGCGAAACACCATATATTTT.